This TCR beta chain was recovered during a study of metastatic and nonmetastatic thyroid tumors. Study-wide context: Where malignant and benign thyroid patients were concerned, repertoires were compared across blood and tumor or nodule tissue.

Overall study findings and caveats: Malignant tumors reportedly showed significantly higher TCR beta diversity than benign nodules in both blood and tumor.

Germline V gene lookup returns CDR1 SNHLY and CDR2 FYNNEI. This CDR3 contains 13 residues. Of note for this clone: The antigen remains unidentified.

TCRdb re-called the PCR reads through MiXCR. The sample records just over 20,000 clones, around 13% being singletons. Thyroid surgery had not been preceded by any treatment in any patient. Sequenced sample: blood. The clonotype was recovered from a female donor with papillary thyroid cancer or a benign thyroid nodule (not recorded which). Some clones in this sample may be carry-over from other donors' samples. This chain uses TRBV2 with TRBJ1-2, with 7 nucleotides matching TRBD1. The CDR3 coding sequence is TGTGCTTGCCAACAGGGGAAGGAGGGAGGCTACACCTTC. It is translated as CACQQGKEGGYTF.